This T cell receptor (beta chain) was observed in a study of cytomegalovirus exposure and HLA in healthy donors. The CDR3 runs to 16 residues. With 0 bases clipped from V and 2 bases from J, the junction kept 3 bases outside the gene matches. Germline lookup yields CDR1 SGHDT and CDR2 YYEEEE. Both 60 Vbeta primers and 13 Jbeta primers went into the PCR. Per the original data handling: Unique TCR beta chains totaled approximately 83 million in a later count, with roughly 10 million of them shared. Method: immunoSEQ multiplex PCR; TCRdb's copy keeps in-frame clones and lacks some. That table is the source of V, J and clone size, and D and trimming were worked out from the DNA. The sample includes roughly 100,000 clones, roughly four fifths of them seen just once. The table lists this clone with a few counts.

Material: PBMCs. The receptor was isolated from a female donor in good health and CMV-seropositive. The rearrangement joins TRBV5-6 to TRBJ2-7; TRBD2 matches at 12 bases. The CDR3 reads CASSLVLAGGPYEQYF. In nucleotides, the CDR3 is TGTGCCAGCAGCTTGGTACTAGCGGGGGGCCCCTACGAGCAGTACTTC.